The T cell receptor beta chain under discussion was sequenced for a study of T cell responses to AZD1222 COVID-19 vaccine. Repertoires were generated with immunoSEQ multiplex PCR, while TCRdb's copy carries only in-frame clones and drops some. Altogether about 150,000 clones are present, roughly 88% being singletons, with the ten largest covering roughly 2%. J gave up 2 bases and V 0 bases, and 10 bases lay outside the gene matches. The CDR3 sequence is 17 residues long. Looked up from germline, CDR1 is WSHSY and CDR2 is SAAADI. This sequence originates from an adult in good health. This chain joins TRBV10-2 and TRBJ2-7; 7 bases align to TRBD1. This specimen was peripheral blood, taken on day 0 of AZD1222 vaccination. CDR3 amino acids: CASSESPLQGPTYEQYF. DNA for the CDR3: TGCGCCAGCAGTGAGTCGCCTTTACAGGGGCCCACCTACGAGCAGTACTTC.